The 24 T cell receptor beta chains given below trace back to one sample, sequenced in a study of T cells in Graves' hyperthyroidism and ophthalmopathy. Using RNA transcripts as the source, TCR beta CDR3 regions were amplified. First-round RT-PCR targeting the TCR CDR3 was performed with the HTBI primer set. A single record per CDR3 protein comes from TCRdb applying MiXCR to the multiplex PCR reads. The top ten hold under 55% of the sample, which has about 460,000 distinct CDR3 sequences, 20% to 25% seen once. The sequenced sample was blood. Receptors were obtained from a woman between 65 and 79 years old with Graves' ophthalmopathy.

V is TRBV6-1 and J is TRBJ2-5; TRBD1 matches 11 bases. In germline, CDR1 is MNHNS, CDR2 SASEGT. The junction had 3 bases not matched to a gene; V was cut back by 4 bases and J by 5 bases. This CDR3 has 14 residues. CDR3 sequence (DNA): TGTGCCAGCAGTGCGGACAGGGGGCTTGAGACCCAGTACTTC. Translation gives CASSADRGLETQYF.

This clonotype was counted many times. The chain uses TRBV12-3 or TRBV12-4 and TRBJ2-3; TRBD1 aligns across 8 bases. This CDR3 is built from 15 residues. Trimming removed 3 bases from V and 0 bases from J; junction bases left unmatched: 2. CDR3 coding DNA: TGTGCCAGCAGTTTGAGGACAGGGAGCACAGATACGCAGTATTTT. This codes for CASSLRTGSTDTQYF.

V and J are TRBV9 and TRBJ2-3, with a weak D call TRBD1 (6 bases). Trimming left V 0 bases short and J 2 bases short, with 13 bases between. The germline gives CDR1 SGDLS, CDR2 YYNGEE. The CDR3 runs 16 residues. DNA for the CDR3: TGTGCCAGCAGCGTAGGGCCGGGACAATTCACAGATACGCAGTATTTT. It yields the protein CASSVGPGQFTDTQYF.

This clonotype was picked up a small number of times. The CDR3 loop is CAPATGGEMNTEAFF. In DNA form, the CDR3 reads TGTGCCCCTGCGACAGGGGGCGAGATGAACACTGAAGCTTTCTTT. The chain uses TRBV7-3 and TRBJ1-1; TRBD1 aligns across 10 bases. This CDR3 comprises 15 residues. V was clipped by 11 bases and J by 0 bases; unmatched bases: 9. CDR1 SGHTA and CDR2 FQGTGA come from the germline V gene.

Concerning this clonotype itself: At one end, the junction sequence differs from germline, possibly due to a read error. The chain uses TRBV7-7 and TRBJ2-7, with D unresolved. From germline, CDR1 is SSHAT and CDR2 FNYEAQ (reference sequence). The CDR3 spans 15 residues. DNA of the CDR3: TGTGCTAGCAGCTCCACCCCCCCCACCGCCTACGAGCAGTACTTC. This gives the protein CASSSTPPTAYEQYF.

A few counts support this clonotype. This chain joins TRBV4-1 and TRBJ1-5; the match to TRBD1 covers 7 bases. Germline lookup yields CDR1 MGHRA and CDR2 YSYEKL. V trimming: 4 bases; J trimming: 7 bases; junction bases outside the gene matches: 10. The CDR3 extends over 15 amino acids. This CDR3 reads CASSRMTGNGQPQHF. The CDR3 nucleotides are TGCGCCAGCAGCCGGATGACAGGGAACGGACAGCCCCAGCATTTT.

The gene calls are TRBV6-1 and TRBJ2-7, with D perhaps matching TRBD1 (5 bases). V shed 5 bases and J shed 1 base, with 18 bases lying between them. CDR3 length: 16 residues. In germline, CDR1 is MNHNS, CDR2 SASEGT. The chain's CDR3 is CASSRGMVVGSYEQYF. CDR3 nucleotide sequence: TGTGCCAGCAGTAGGGGTATGGTCGTCGGGTCCTACGAGCAGTACTTC.

This clonotype was picked up many times. This chain joins TRBV2 and TRBJ1-2, with D unclear. V was cut by 2 bases and J by 8 bases, with 12 bases left in between. The CDR3 contains 13 residues. Germline CDR1 SNHLY, CDR2 FYNNEI. The CDR3 DNA reads as TGTGCCAGCAGTGAATCTCCCCTGGGGGGCTACACCTTC. Translating it yields CASSESPLGGYTF.

V and J are TRBV20-1 and TRBJ2-1; 9 bases are a match to TRBD2. Per germline, CDR1 DFQATT and CDR2 SNEGSKA (reference sequence). With V trimmed by 5 bases and J by 7 bases, 6 bases remained unmatched. This CDR3 comprises 13 residues. CDR3 sequence reads: CSAPGTSRNEQFF. The CDR3 bases are TGCAGTGCTCCCGGGACTAGCAGGAATGAGCAGTTCTTC.

This clonotype was detected many times. CDR3 loop: CASTDPGRPDTQYF. Here the CDR3 DNA reads TGTGCCAGCACCGACCCCGGGCGACCAGATACGCAGTATTTT. The gene calls are TRBV2 and TRBJ2-3, with no clear D. Germline CDR1 SNHLY, CDR2 FYNNEI. V was clipped by 7 bases and J by 4 bases, with 15 bases between them. The CDR3 is 14 residues long.

This clonotype was observed at least ten times. A read error may produce the germline difference seen at one junction end. This rearrangement joins TRBV5-6 to TRBJ1-1, with D tentatively TRBD1 (5 bases). The V gene's germline CDR1 is SGHDT and CDR2 YYEEEE. The CDR3 contains 11 residues. DNA of the CDR3: TGCGCCAGCAGCTTGGGACCTGAAGCTTTCTTT. Encoded protein: CASSLGPEAFF.

The chain employs TRBV6-1 and TRBJ2-7; 10 bases line up with TRBD2. CDR1 and CDR2 from the germline V gene are MNHNS and SASEGT. There are 15 residues in the CDR3. Unmatched junction bases numbered 6, after V lost 6 bases and J lost 1 base. In DNA, the CDR3 is TGTGCCAGCAGCGCCGGACTAGCGGTTTCCTACGAGCAGTACTTC. This codes for CASSAGLAVSYEQYF.

This clonotype was picked up a small number of times. The chain is built from TRBV19 and TRBJ2-7; D remains unclear. V was pared by 5 bases and J by 2 bases, with 16 bases between. Germline V CDR1 and CDR2: LNHDA, SQIVND (reference sequence). This CDR3 contains 15 residues. The CDR3 DNA sequence: TGTGCCAGTAGTGGGCCATTACGTGGGACCTACGAGCAGTACTTC. Residues: CASSGPLRGTYEQYF.

The chain uses TRBV14 and TRBJ2-1, with no clear D. The CDR3 length is 13 residues. The germline gives CDR1 SGHDN, CDR2 FVKESK. V was cut by 2 bases and J by 7 bases, with 9 bases left in between. In nucleotides, the CDR3 is TGTGCCAGCAGCCAATACGTCCGAAATGAGCAGTTCTTC. Translating it yields CASSQYVRNEQFF.

A word on this clonotype: A much larger clone lies a single base off, so this may be a read error. The V call is TRBV28, the J call TRBJ1-5, with 9 bases identical to TRBD1. Trimming removed 4 bases from V and 3 bases from J; junction bases left unmatched: 7. Germline V gene lookup returns CDR1 MDHEN and CDR2 SYDVKM. The CDR3 has 16 residues. Here the CDR3 reads CASSSDRGTTNQPQHF. CDR3 sequence (DNA): TGTGCCAGCAGTTCCGACAGGGGGACGACCAATCAGCCCCAGCATTTT.

V and J are TRBV19 and TRBJ2-5, with TRBD1 matching over 10 bases. V trimming: 3 bases; J trimming: 5 bases; junction bases outside the gene matches: 6. The CDR3 runs 15 residues. Germline V CDR1 and CDR2: LNHDA, SQIVND (reference sequence). In DNA form, the CDR3 reads TGTGCCAGTAGTATCTTGGGACAGGGGACTGAGACCCAGTACTTC. Protein sequence: CASSILGQGTETQYF.

This clonotype has only a few counts. The V and J genes are TRBV7-2 and TRBJ2-7; no clear D. The CDR3 is made up of 14 amino acids. V gave up 0 bases and J gave up 2 bases, with 8 bases separating them. Germline CDR1 reads SGHTA; CDR2 reads FQGNSA. The CDR3 loop is CASSLAIPPYEQYF. In nucleotides, the CDR3 is TGTGCCAGCAGCTTAGCTATACCCCCCTACGAGCAGTACTTC.

V gene TRBV19 combines with J gene TRBJ2-7, with D perhaps given as TRBD1 or TRBD2 (5 bases each). The CDR3 loop spans 15 amino acids. Germline CDR1 LNHDA, CDR2 SQIVND (reference sequence). V lost 1 base, J lost 5 bases, and 15 bases lay in between. CDR3 coding DNA: TGTGCCAGTAGTATAGGGGGGAGTTACGCCAACGAGCAGTACTTC. This sequence encodes CASSIGGSYANEQYF. The full variable domain, rest sourced from reference TRBV19 and TRBJ2-7, is DGGITQSPKYLFRKEGQNVTLSCEQNLNHDAMYWYRQDPGQGLRLIYYSQIVNDFQKGDIAEGYSVSREKKESFPLTVTSAQKNPTAFYLCASSIGGSYANEQYFGPGTRLTVT.

This clonotype was seen repeatedly, ten times or more. The rearrangement joins TRBV28 to TRBJ2-1; TRBD1 is a possible D gene (6 bases). Trimming took off 6 bases at V and 0 bases at J, with 12 bases between the two ends. The CDR3 runs to 15 residues. Germline assignment: CDR1 MDHEN and CDR2 SYDVKM. CDR3 loop: CASSQGSNSYNEQFF. CDR3 nucleotide sequence: TGTGCCAGCAGCCAGGGGTCAAACTCCTACAATGAGCAGTTCTTC. Using reference TRBV28 and TRBJ2-1 for the parts outside the CDR3, the full variable domain is DVKVTQSSRYLVKRTGEKVFLECVQDMDHENMFWYRQDPGLGLRLIYFSYDVKMKEKGDIPEGYSVSREKKERFSLILESASTNQTSMYLCASSQGSNSYNEQFFGPGTRLTVL.

This clonotype has just a few counts. The chain joins TRBV30 to TRBJ1-4; tentative D call: TRBD1 (5 bases). The germline V and J ends were trimmed by 3 bases and 0 bases, with 11 bases remaining between them. The CDR3 has 15 amino acids. Germline V gene lookup returns CDR1 GTSNPN and CDR2 SVGIG (reference sequence). CDR3 sequence (DNA): TGTGCCTGGAGAGTTGACAGCGCAACTAATGAAAAACTGTTTTTT. It translates to CAWRVDSATNEKLFF.

The chain carries TRBV2 and TRBJ2-7; TRBD1 aligns across 12 bases. CDR1 SNHLY and CDR2 FYNNEI come from the germline V gene. V lost 4 bases to trimming and J lost 6 bases; unmatched junction nucleotides: 7. The CDR3 totals 15 residues. The DNA of the CDR3 is TGTGCCAGCAGTGTGGGGGGACAGGGGGCGGGCGAGCAGTACTTC. It encodes CASSVGGQGAGEQYF.

This clonotype has a count of ten or more. The gene calls are TRBV28 and TRBJ2-1; D call uncertain. This CDR3 is 13 amino acids long. V lost 5 bases to trimming and J lost 7 bases, with 12 bases between them. The germline gives CDR1 MDHEN, CDR2 SYDVKM. In DNA, the CDR3 is TGTGCCAGCAGTGCCCTCATATTTAATGAGCAGTTCTTC. Translation gives CASSALIFNEQFF.

This clonotype was counted only a few times. DNA for the CDR3: TGTGCCATCAGTGAAGGGACTCCGACTTATGGCTACACCTTC. This codes for CAISEGTPTYGYTF. V gene TRBV10-3 combines with J gene TRBJ1-2; D perhaps matches TRBD1 (5 bases). CDR1 and CDR2 from the germline V gene are ENHRY and SYGVKD. The CDR3 consists of 14 residues. Trimming took off 3 bases at V and 5 bases at J, with 13 bases between the two ends.

This clonotype was recorded many times. The chain combines TRBV30 with TRBJ1-1, with D possibly TRBD1 on 6 matching bases. The germline V gene encodes CDR1 GTSNPN and CDR2 SVGIG (reference sequence). The germline V and J ends were trimmed by 4 bases and 4 bases, with 16 bases remaining between them. The CDR3 is 14 residues long. CDR3 residues: CAWNGGRLGTEAFF. CDR3 DNA sequence: TGTGCCTGGAATGGGGGGCGCTTAGGCACTGAAGCTTTCTTT.